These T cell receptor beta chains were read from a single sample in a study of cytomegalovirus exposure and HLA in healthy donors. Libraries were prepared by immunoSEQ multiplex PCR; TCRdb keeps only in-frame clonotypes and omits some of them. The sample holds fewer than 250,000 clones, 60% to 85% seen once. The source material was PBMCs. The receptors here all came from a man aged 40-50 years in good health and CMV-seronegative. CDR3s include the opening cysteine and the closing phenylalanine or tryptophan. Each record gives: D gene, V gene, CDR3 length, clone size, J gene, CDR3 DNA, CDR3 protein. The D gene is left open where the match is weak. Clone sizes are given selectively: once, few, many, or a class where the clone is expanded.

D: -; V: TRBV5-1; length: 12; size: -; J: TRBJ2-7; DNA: TGCGCCAGCAGCTTGGGGCCCCACGAGCAGTACTTC; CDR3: CASSLGPHEQYF
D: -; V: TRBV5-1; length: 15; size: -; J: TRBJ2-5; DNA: TGCGCCAGCAGCTTGGCTTTGTCATCGAGTGAGACCCAGTACTTC; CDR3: CASSLALSSSETQYF
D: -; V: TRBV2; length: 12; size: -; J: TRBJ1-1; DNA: TGTGCCAGCAGTACAGGAAACACTGAAGCTTTCTTT; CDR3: CASSTGNTEAFF
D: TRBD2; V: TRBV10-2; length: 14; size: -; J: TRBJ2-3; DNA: TGCGCCAGCAGTGTAGCGGGGGACACAGATACGCAGTATTTT; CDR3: CASSVAGDTDTQYF
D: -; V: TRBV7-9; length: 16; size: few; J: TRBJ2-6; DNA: TGTGCCAGCAGCCCGCAAGGGGGCTCTGGGGCCAACGTCCTGACTTTC; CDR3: CASSPQGGSGANVLTF
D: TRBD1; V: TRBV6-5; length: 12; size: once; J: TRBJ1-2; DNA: TGTGCCAGCAAAACAGGGGCCTATGGCTACACCTTC; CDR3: CASKTGAYGYTF
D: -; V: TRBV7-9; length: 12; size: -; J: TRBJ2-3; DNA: TGTTCCAGCACTCCCACGGGTAGAGGTCGGTATTTT; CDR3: CSSTPTGRGRYF
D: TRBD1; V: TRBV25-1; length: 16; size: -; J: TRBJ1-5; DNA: TGTGCCAGCAGTGGAGGGACAGGGGTCCGCAATCAGCCCCAGCATTTT; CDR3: CASSGGTGVRNQPQHF
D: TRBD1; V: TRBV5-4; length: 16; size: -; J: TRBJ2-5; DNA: TGTGCCAGCAGCCCAGGGACAGGAGGAGCGGGTGAGACCCAGTACTTC; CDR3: CASSPGTGGAGETQYF
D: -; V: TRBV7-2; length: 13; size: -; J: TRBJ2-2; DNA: TGTGCCAGCAGCCCAACTAGGTCCGGGGAGCTGTTTTTT; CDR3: CASSPTRSGELFF
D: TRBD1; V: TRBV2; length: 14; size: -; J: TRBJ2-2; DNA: TGTGCCAGCAACCCGACAGGGTATAACGGGGAGCTGTTTTTT; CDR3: CASNPTGYNGELFF
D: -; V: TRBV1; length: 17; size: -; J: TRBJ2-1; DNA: TGCACCAGCAGCCAAGGGGGGAGAACTAGCGGGTACAATGAGCAGTTCTTC; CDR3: CTSSQGGRTSGYNEQFF
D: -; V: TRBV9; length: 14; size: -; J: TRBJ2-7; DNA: TGTGCCAGCAGCGAGCCTCGAGCCTCGGGCGAGCAGTACTTC; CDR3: CASSEPRASGEQYF
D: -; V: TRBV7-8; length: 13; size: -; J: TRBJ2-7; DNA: TGTGCCAGCAGCTTTGAGGAACCGTACGAGCAGTACTTC; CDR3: CASSFEEPYEQYF
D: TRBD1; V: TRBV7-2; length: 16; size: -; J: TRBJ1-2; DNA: TGTGCCAGCAGCTCCTGGACAGGGAGGGGTGGCTATGGCTACACCTTC; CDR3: CASSSWTGRGGYGYTF
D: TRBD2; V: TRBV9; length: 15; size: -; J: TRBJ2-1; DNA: TGTGCCAGCAGGGCAAGCGGGAGCTCCTACAATGAGCAGTTCTTC; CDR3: CASRASGSSYNEQFF
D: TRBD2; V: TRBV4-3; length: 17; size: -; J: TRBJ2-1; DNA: TGCGCCAGCAGCCAATACCAAACTAGCGGGGGTTACAATGAGCAGTTCTTC; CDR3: CASSQYQTSGGYNEQFF
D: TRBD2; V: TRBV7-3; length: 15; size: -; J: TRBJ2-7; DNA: TGTGCCAGCAGCTTACAGCGGGGGGCCTCCTACGAGCAGTACTTC; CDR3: CASSLQRGASYEQYF
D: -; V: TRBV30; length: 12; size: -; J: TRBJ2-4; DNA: TGTGCCTTCTCGACAGGCAAAAACATTCAGTACTTC; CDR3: CAFSTGKNIQYF
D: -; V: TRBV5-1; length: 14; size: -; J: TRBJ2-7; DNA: TGCGCCAGCAGCTCCAGGGTACGCTCCTACGAGCAGTACTTC; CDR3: CASSSRVRSYEQYF
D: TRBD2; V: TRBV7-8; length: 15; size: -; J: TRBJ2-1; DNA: TGTGCCAGCAGCTTAGCGGGACTAGTTATCAATGAGCAGTTCTTC; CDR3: CASSLAGLVINEQFF
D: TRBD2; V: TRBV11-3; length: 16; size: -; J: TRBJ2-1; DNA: TGTGCCAGCAGCTACCTCACTACTAGCGACTACAATGAGCAGTTCTTC; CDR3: CASSYLTTSDYNEQFF
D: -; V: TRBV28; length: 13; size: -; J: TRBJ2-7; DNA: TGTGCCAGCAGCTTGACAGGGAGGTACGAGCAGTACTTC; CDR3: CASSLTGRYEQYF
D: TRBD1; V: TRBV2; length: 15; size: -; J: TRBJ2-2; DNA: TGTGCCAGCAGTGGACAGGGCCTGGGCACCGGGGAGCTGTTTTTT; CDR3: CASSGQGLGTGELFF
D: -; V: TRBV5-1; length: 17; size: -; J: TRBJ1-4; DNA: TGCGCCAGCAGCCGCAGCCAGGACAGCGCAACTAATGAAAAACTGTTTTTT; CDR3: CASSRSQDSATNEKLFF
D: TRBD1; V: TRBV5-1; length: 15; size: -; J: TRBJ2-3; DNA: TGCGCCAGCAGCATGGTGGGGACAGACACAGATACGCAGTATTTT; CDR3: CASSMVGTDTDTQYF
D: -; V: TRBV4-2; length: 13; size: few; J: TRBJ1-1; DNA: TGTGCCAGCAGCGGACAGCCCCAAGGTGAAGCTTTCTTT; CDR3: CASSGQPQGEAFF
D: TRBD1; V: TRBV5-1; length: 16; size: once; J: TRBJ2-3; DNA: TGCGCCAGCAGCTACCGAGACAGGGGTATAACAGATACGCAGTATTTT; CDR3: CASSYRDRGITDTQYF
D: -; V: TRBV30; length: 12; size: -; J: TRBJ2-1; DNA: TGTGCCTGGAGTAGGGGGGGCAATGAGCAGTTCTTC; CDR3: CAWSRGGNEQFF
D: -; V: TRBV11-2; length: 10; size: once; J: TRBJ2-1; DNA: TGTGCCAGCAGGGGGGGTGAGCAGTTCTTC; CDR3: CASRGGEQFF
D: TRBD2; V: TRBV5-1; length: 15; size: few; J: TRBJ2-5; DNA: TGCGCCAGCAGCTTGGATAGTAGCGGGAGTGAGACCCAGTACTTC; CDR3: CASSLDSSGSETQYF
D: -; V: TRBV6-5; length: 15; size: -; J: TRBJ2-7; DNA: TGTGCCAGCAGCCAGACTTCTCCCATAACCTACGAGCAGTACTTC; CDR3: CASSQTSPITYEQYF
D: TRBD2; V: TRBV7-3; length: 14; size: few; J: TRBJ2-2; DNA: TGTGCCAGCAGCCTTAGCGGGGGCACCGGGGAGCTGTTTTTT; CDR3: CASSLSGGTGELFF
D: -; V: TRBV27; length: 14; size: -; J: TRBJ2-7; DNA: TGTGCCAGCAGTTACTCGCGGTTTACCTACGAGCAGTACTTC; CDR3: CASSYSRFTYEQYF
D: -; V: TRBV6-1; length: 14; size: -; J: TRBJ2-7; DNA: TGTGCCAGCACCGCTTCGTATAGCTCCTACGAGCAGTACTTC; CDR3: CASTASYSSYEQYF
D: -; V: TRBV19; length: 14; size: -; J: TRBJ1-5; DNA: TGTGCCAGTAGGGAGGATTGGAACAATCAGCCCCAGCATTTT; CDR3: CASREDWNNQPQHF
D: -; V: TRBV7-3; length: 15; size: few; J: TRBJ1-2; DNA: TGTGCCAGCAGCCCGATGCATGGCTCTAACTATGGCTACACCTTC; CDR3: CASSPMHGSNYGYTF
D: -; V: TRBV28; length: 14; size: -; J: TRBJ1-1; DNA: TGTGCCAGCAGTTTTTCAGGAGGGGACACTGAAGCTTTCTTT; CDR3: CASSFSGGDTEAFF
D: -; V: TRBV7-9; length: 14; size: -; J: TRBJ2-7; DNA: TGTGCCAGCAGCCCGCGGGACCCCCCCTACGAGCAGTACTTC; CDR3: CASSPRDPPYEQYF
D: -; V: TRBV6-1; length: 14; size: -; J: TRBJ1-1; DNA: TGTGCCAGCAGTGGGCCACAGGGCTATTCTGAAGCTTTCTTT; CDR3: CASSGPQGYSEAFF
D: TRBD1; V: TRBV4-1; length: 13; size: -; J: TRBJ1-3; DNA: TGCGCCAGCAGCCGACAGGGTGGAAACACCATATATTTT; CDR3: CASSRQGGNTIYF
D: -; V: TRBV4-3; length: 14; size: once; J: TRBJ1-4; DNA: TGCGCCAGCAGCCAAGATCCCTGGAGTGAAAAACTGTTTTTT; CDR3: CASSQDPWSEKLFF
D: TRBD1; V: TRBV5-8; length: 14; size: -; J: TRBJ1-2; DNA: TGTGCCAGCAGCTTGCCGGGACAGGGCTATGGCTACACCTTC; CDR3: CASSLPGQGYGYTF
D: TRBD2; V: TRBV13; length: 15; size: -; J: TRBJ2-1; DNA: TGTGCCAGCAGCTGGGGGGGACTAGCTGCCTCGGAGCAGTTCTTC; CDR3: CASSWGGLAASEQFF
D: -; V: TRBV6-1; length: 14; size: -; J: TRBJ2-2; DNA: TGTGCCAGCAGTGCTAGATCGAACACCGGGGAGCTGTTTTTT; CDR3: CASSARSNTGELFF
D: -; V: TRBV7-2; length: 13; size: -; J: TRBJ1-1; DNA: TGTGCCAGCAGCTCCCTCCCCCAGGCTCAAGCTTTCTTT; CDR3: CASSSLPQAQAFF
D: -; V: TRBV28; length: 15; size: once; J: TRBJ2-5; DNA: TGTGCCAGCAGTTCCCCCAGCCAGGGACAAGAGACCCAGTACTTC; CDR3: CASSSPSQGQETQYF
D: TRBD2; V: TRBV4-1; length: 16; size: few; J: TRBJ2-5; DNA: TGCGCCAGCAGCCCCTCGGGGGCGGGGGGGATAGAGACCCAGTACTTC; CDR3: CASSPSGAGGIETQYF